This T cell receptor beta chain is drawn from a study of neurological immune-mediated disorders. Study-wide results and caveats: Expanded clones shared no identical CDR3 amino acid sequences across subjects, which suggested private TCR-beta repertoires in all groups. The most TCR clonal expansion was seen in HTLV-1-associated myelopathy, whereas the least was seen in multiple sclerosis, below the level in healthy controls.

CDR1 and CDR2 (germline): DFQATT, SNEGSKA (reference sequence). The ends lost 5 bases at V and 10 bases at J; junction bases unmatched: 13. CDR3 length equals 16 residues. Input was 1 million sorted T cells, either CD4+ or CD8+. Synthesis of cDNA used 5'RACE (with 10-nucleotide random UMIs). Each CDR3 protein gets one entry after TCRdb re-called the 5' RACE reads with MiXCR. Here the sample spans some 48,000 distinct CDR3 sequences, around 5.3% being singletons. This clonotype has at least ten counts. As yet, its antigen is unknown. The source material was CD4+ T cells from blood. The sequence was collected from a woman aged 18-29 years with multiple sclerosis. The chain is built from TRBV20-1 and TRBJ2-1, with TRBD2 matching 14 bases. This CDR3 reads CSARAPGLAGVGEQFF. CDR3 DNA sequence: TGCAGTGCTCGTGCCCCGGGACTAGCGGGAGTCGGGGAGCAGTTCTTC.